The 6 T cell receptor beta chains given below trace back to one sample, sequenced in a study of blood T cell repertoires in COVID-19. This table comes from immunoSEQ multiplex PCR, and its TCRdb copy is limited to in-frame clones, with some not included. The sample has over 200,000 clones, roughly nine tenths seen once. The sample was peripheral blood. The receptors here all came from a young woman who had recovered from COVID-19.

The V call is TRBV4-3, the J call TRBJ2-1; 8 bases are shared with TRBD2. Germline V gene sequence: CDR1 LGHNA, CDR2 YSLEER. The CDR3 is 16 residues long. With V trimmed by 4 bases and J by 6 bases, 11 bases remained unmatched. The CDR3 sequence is CASSPLGTSRGNEQFF. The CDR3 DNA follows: TGCGCCAGCAGCCCTCTCGGGACTAGTAGGGGCAATGAGCAGTTCTTC.

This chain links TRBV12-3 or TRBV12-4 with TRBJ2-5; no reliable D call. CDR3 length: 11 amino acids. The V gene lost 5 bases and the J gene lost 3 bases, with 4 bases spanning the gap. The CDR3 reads CASSPEETQYF. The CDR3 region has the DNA TGTGCCAGCAGTCCAGAAGAGACCCAGTACTTC.

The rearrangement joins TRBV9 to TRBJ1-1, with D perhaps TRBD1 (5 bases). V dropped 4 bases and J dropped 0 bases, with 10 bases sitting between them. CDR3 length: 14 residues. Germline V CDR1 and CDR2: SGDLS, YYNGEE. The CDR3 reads CASSPRGMNTEAFF. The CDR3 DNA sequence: TGTGCCAGCAGCCCGCGGGGCATGAACACTGAAGCTTTCTTT.

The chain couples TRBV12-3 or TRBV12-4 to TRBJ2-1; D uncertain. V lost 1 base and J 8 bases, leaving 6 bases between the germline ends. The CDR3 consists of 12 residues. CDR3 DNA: TGTGCCAGCAGTTTAGTAATCTATGAGCAGTTCTTC. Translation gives CASSLVIYEQFF.

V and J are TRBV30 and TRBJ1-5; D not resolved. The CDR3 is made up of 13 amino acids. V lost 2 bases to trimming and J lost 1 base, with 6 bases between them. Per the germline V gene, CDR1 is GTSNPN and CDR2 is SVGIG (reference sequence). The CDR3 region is CAWSSGSNQPQHF. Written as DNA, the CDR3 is TGTGCCTGGAGTTCGGGGAGCAATCAGCCCCAGCATTTT.

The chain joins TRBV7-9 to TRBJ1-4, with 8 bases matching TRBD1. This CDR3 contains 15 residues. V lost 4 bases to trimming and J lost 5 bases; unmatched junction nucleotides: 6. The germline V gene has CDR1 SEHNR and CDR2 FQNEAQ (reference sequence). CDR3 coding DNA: TGTGCCAGCAGCTCGCAAAGGACAGGGAATGAAAAACTGTTTTTT. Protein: CASSSQRTGNEKLFF.